Listed below are T cell receptor beta chains from one sample, sequenced in a study of early T cells in non-severe SARS-CoV-2 infection. TCRdb ran MiXCR on the 5' RACE reads and lists one entry per CDR3 protein. The table records tens of thousands of distinct CDR3 sequences, approximately 8% of them present only once. This specimen was whole blood, taken at baseline. These receptors were collected from an adult who was a healthcare worker with PCR-confirmed SARS-CoV-2 infection or an uninfected control (not recorded which). CDR3s include the opening cysteine and the closing phenylalanine or tryptophan. A D gene is named only where the DNA matches it firmly. Clone size, where shown, is once, few, many, or a class for clones that have expanded.

many,NA,TRBJ1-5,TRBV20-1,CSARYRQGNQPQHF,TGCAGTGCTAGATACCGACAGGGCAATCAGCCCCAGCATTTT
many,NA,TRBJ1-6,TRBV6-1,CASRYDHSSYNSPLHF,TGTGCCAGCAGATACGATCATAGCTCCTATAATTCACCCCTCCACTTT
many,NA,TRBJ1-2,TRBV6-1,CASSDYYGYTF,TGTGCCAGCAGTGATTACTATGGCTACACCTTC
few,NA,TRBJ2-3,TRBV12-3/TRBV12-4,CASSPQGGSPDTQYF,TGTGCCAGCAGTCCCCAAGGTGGGTCCCCAGATACGCAGTATTTT
NA,TRBD2,TRBJ2-3,TRBV7-3,CASSFSGTSGGDTQYF,TGTGCCAGCAGCTTCTCCGGGACTAGCGGGGGGGATACGCAGTATTTT
few,NA,TRBJ2-1,TRBV7-9,CASSFGSDNEQFF,TGTGCCAGCAGCTTCGGGTCTGACAATGAGCAGTTCTTC
few,NA,TRBJ2-5,TRBV12-3/TRBV12-4,CATLNPGETQYF,TGTGCCACCCTGAACCCTGGAGAGACCCAGTACTTC
many,NA,TRBJ1-4,TRBV7-9,CASSSKGPEKLFF,TGTGCCAGCAGCTCCAAAGGTCCTGAAAAACTGTTTTTT
NA,TRBD1,TRBJ1-6,TRBV30,CAWSRGGARNSPLHF,TGTGCCTGGAGTCGAGGGGGCGCGCGGAATTCACCCCTCCACTTT
NA,NA,TRBJ2-7,TRBV29-1,CSVWQSYEQYF,TGCAGCGTTTGGCAGAGCTACGAGCAGTACTTC
few,NA,TRBJ2-4,TRBV10-2,CASRDRAKNIQYF,TGCGCCAGCAGGGACAGAGCCAAAAACATTCAGTACTTC
many,NA,TRBJ1-5,TRBV7-9,CASSLGPVNQPQHF,TGTGCCAGCAGCTTAGGGCCAGTCAATCAGCCCCAGCATTTT
few,TRBD1,TRBJ2-4,TRBV2,CASRQGISVAKNIQYF,TGTGCCAGCAGACAGGGGATTTCGGTAGCCAAAAACATTCAGTACTTC
many,NA,TRBJ1-1,TRBV12-3/TRBV12-4,CASSDPPVNTEAFF,TGTGCCAGCAGTGACCCCCCGGTGAACACTGAAGCTTTCTTT
NA,NA,TRBJ2-2,TRBV20-1,CSARDSGSEAGELFF,TGCAGTGCTAGAGATTCGGGATCCGAGGCCGGGGAGCTGTTTTTT
many,NA,TRBJ2-7,TRBV6-1,CASRPGGKYEQYF,TGTGCCAGCCGGCCAGGGGGGAAATACGAGCAGTACTTC
many,NA,TRBJ1-6,TRBV20-1,CSALEGVGSPLHF,TGCAGTGCCCTGGAGGGGGTAGGTTCACCCCTCCACTTT
many,NA,TRBJ2-3,TRBV25-1,CASSARLSTDTQYF,TGTGCCAGCAGTGCCAGGTTAAGCACAGATACGCAGTATTTT
few,TRBD1,TRBJ2-1,TRBV5-1,CASSAGQASSYNEQFF,TGCGCCAGCAGCGCTGGACAGGCAAGCTCCTACAATGAGCAGTTCTTC
many,TRBD1,TRBJ2-5,TRBV15,CATSSGGGPEETQYF,TGTGCCACCAGCTCAGGGGGCGGGCCTGAAGAGACCCAGTACTTC
many,NA,TRBJ2-5,TRBV4-3,CASSQDPGYQETQYF,TGCGCCAGCAGCCAAGACCCAGGGTACCAAGAGACCCAGTACTTC
many,NA,TRBJ2-7,TRBV6-4,CASNKPGTPGQGEQYF,TGTGCCAGCAACAAGCCCGGGACACCCGGTCAAGGGGAGCAGTACTTC
many,TRBD2,TRBJ2-5,TRBV20-1,CSARGLAEETQYF,TGCAGTGCTAGGGGACTAGCTGAAGAGACCCAGTACTTC